This T cell receptor beta chain was identified in a study of cytomegalovirus exposure and HLA in healthy donors. The method was immunoSEQ multiplex PCR; TCRdb's version includes in-frame clones alone and lacks a portion of them. The sample contains 150,000 to 200,000 clones, 85% of which appear only once. Per germline, CDR1 SGHNT and CDR2 YYREEE (reference sequence). V lost 4 bases to trimming and J lost 2 bases; unmatched junction nucleotides: 4. The CDR3 totals 16 residues. This clone appeared a few times. The chain recombines TRBV5-4 with TRBJ2-6; 9 bases fit TRBD1. This TCR was recovered from a young man in good health and CMV-seropositive. Material: PBMCs. Here the CDR3 DNA reads TGTGCCAGCAGCCGGGACAGGGCCACTGGGGCCAACGTCCTGACTTTC. It codes for CASSRDRATGANVLTF.